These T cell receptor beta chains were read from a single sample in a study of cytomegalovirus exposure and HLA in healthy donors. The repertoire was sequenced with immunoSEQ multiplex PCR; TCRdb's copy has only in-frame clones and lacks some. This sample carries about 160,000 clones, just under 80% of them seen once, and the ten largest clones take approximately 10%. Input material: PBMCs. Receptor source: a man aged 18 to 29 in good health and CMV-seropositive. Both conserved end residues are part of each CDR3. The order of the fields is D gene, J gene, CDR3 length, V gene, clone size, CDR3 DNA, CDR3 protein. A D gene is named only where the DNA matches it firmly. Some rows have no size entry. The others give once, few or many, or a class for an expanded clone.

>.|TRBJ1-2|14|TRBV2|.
TGTGCCAGCAGTGAAGCGCTTCACAGCTATGGCTACACCTTC
CASSEALHSYGYTF
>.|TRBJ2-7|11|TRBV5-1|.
TGCGCCAGCAGCAACTCCTACGGGCAGTACTTC
CASSNSYGQYF
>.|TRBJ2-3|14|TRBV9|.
TGTGCCAGCAGCGTAGGAGCAGGCCGAGATACGCAGTATTTT
CASSVGAGRDTQYF
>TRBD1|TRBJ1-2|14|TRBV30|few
TGTGCCTGGCAGGTCTCAGGGGGCGAGGGAGGCTACACCTTC
CAWQVSGGEGGYTF
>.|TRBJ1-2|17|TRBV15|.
TGTGCCACCAGCAGAACCCGGACAGACCCAGCTAACTATGGCTACACCTTC
CATSRTRTDPANYGYTF
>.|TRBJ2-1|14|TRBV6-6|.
TGTGCCAGCAAGGTGGTGGGGGGGCACAATGAGCAGTTCTTC
CASKVVGGHNEQFF
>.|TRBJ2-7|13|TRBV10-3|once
TGTGCCATCAGTGAGTCGGAGCGCTACGAGCAGTACTTC
CAISESERYEQYF
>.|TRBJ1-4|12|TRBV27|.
TGTGCCAGCAGTCCCCCCAGTGAAAAACTGTTTTTT
CASSPPSEKLFF
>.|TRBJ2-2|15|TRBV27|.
TGTGCCAGCAGTTCTAGACTAGTGGTCTCCGGGGAGCTGTTTTTT
CASSSRLVVSGELFF
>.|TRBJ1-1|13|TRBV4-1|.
TGCGCCAGCAGCCAAGATGGAGGTGATAGGGATTTCTTT
CASSQDGGDRDFF
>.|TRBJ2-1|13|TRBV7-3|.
TGTGCCAGCAGCTCCGGGACTCGGAATGAGCAGTTCTTC
CASSSGTRNEQFF
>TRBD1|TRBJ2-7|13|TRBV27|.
TGTGCCAGCAGTTTGACAGGGTCCCACGAGCAGTACTTC
CASSLTGSHEQYF
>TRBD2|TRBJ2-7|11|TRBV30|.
TGTGCCTGGTGGGCGGGGGGCGAGCAGTACTTC
CAWWAGGEQYF
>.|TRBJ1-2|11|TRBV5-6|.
TGTGCCAGCAGCCTTCTCTATGGCTACACCTTC
CASSLLYGYTF
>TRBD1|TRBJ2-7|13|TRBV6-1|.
TGTGCCAGCAGTCGGGACAGGGAACACGAGCAGTACTTC
CASSRDREHEQYF
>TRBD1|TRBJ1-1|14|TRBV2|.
TGTGCCAGCAGACAAAACCAGGGGGTCACTGAAGCTTTCTTT
CASRQNQGVTEAFF
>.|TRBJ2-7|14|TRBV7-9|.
TGTGCCAGCAGGTCCTCTAGCGCCACCTACGAGCAGTACTTC
CASRSSSATYEQYF
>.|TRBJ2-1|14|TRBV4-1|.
TGCGCCAGCAGCCCTTATGGGGGGGCAGATGAGCAGTTCTTC
CASSPYGGADEQFF
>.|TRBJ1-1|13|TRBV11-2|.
TGTGCCAGCAGCGTTCAGGGTGTCACTGAAGCTTTCTTT
CASSVQGVTEAFF
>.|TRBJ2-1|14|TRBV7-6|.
TGTGCCAGCAGCCATGGGGGGGCCCGGAATGAGCAGTTCTTC
CASSHGGARNEQFF
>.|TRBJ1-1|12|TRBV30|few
TGTGCCTGGAATGATGCACTAAGGGGAGCTTTCTTT
CAWNDALRGAFF
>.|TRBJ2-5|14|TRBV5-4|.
TGTGCCAGCAGCTCGACTAGTGGGGAAGAGACCCAGTACTTC
CASSSTSGEETQYF
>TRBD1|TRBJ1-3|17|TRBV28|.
TGTGCCAGCAGGACCGACAGGGGGCGCGAATCTGGAAACACCATATATTTT
CASRTDRGRESGNTIYF
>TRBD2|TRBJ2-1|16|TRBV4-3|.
TGCGCCAGCAGCCACCTAGCGGGAGGAGGCGGCAATGAGCAGTTCTTC
CASSHLAGGGGNEQFF
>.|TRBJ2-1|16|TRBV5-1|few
TGCGCCAGCAGCTTGAGTCCTAGCGCCTTTTACAATGAGCAGTTCTTC
CASSLSPSAFYNEQFF
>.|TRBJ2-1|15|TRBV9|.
TGTGCCAGCAGCGGTGGGGGGGCCATCGCCGATGAGCAGTTCTTC
CASSGGGAIADEQFF
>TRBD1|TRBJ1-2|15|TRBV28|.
TGTGCCAGCAGAACGCAGGGGGCACTAAACTATGGCTACACCTTC
CASRTQGALNYGYTF
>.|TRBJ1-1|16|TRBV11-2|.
TGTGCCAGCAGCATACTCCAGGGGCAAGGGAACACTGAAGCTTTCTTT
CASSILQGQGNTEAFF
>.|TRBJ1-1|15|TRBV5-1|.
TGCGCCAGCAGAAGGCGGCAGACCACGAACACTGAAGCTTTCTTT
CASRRRQTTNTEAFF
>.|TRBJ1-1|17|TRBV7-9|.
TGTGCCAGCAGCTTACCCCGGGGGGCGGGGGGTCTTGCTGAAGCTTTCTTT
CASSLPRGAGGLAEAFF
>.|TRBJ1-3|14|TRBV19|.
TGTGCCAGTAGAGTACAGTCCTCTGGAAACACCATATATTTT
CASRVQSSGNTIYF
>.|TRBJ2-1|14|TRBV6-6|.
TGTGCCAGCAGTAGGGGTGTGGGGGGTGGTGAGCAGTTCTTC
CASSRGVGGGEQFF
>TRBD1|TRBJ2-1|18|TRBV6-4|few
TGTGCCAGCAGTGACCCCCCCACGACAGGGAGCTCCTACAATGAGCAGTTCTTC
CASSDPPTTGSSYNEQFF
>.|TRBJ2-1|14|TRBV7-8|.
TGTGCCAGCAGCCAACACCGGGACACGAATGAGCAGTTCTTC
CASSQHRDTNEQFF
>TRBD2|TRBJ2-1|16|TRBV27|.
TGTGCCAGCAGTTTACTCTCCCTAGCGGGAGCACGGGAGCAGTTCTTC
CASSLLSLAGAREQFF
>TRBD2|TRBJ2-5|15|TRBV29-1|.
TGCAGCGTTGTGGCGGGAGGGCCTTTCGAAGAGACCCAGTACTTC
CSVVAGGPFEETQYF
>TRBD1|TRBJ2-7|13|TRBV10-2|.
TGCGCCAGCATTGGACAGGGGGCAGGTGAGCAGTACTTC
CASIGQGAGEQYF
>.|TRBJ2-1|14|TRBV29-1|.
TGCAGCGTTGGGGGGGCTAGCGGCTACAATGAGCAGTTCTTC
CSVGGASGYNEQFF
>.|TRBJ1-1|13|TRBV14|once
TGTGCCAGCAGCCAAGCGGGGTACACTGAAGCTTTCTTT
CASSQAGYTEAFF
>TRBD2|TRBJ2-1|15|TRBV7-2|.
TGTGCCAGCAGCTTACGTGCGGGAGGGAACAATGAGCAGTTCTTC
CASSLRAGGNNEQFF
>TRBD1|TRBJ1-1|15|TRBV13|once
TGTGCCAGCAGCCCCCAGGGACAGGGAAGCACTGAAGCTTTCTTT
CASSPQGQGSTEAFF
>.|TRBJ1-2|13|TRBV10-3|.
TGTGCCATCAGTGTCACGGACAGTAACGGCTACACCTTC
CAISVTDSNGYTF
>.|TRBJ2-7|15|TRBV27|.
TGTGCCAGCAGTTTATCAGTTGAGGGACTCGACGAGCAGTACTTC
CASSLSVEGLDEQYF
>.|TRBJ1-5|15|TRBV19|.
TGTGCCAGTAGTATGTACGGGGTTAGCAATCAGCCCCAGCATTTT
CASSMYGVSNQPQHF
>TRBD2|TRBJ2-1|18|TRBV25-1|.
TGTGCCAGCAGTGAACTTGGTCCGGGGGGTTCCTCCTACAATGAGCAGTTCTTC
CASSELGPGGSSYNEQFF
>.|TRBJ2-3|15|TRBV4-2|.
TGTGCCAGCAGCCAAGAAGAGGCGGCCTCCCCCGCGCAGTATTTT
CASSQEEAASPAQYF
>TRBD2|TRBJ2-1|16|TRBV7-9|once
TGTGCCAGCAGCTCTTTAAATAGCGGGGATCACAATGAGCAGTTCTTC
CASSSLNSGDHNEQFF
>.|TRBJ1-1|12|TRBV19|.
TGTGCCAGTAGTATGGGGGCAAGCGCAGCTTTCTTT
CASSMGASAAFF
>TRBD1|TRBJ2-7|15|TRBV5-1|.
TGCGCCAGCACTCGGGACAGCCAAAGCTCCTACGAGCAGTACTTC
CASTRDSQSSYEQYF
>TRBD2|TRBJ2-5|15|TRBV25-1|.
TGTGCCAGCGCACTGACTAGCGGGTTGAAGGAGACCCAGTACTTC
CASALTSGLKETQYF
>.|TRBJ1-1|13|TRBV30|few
TGTGCCTGGAGACAGGGAGTCAAGGGTGAAGCTTTCTTT
CAWRQGVKGEAFF
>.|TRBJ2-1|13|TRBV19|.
TGTGCCAGTAGTACACAGGCCTACAATGAGCAGTTCTTC
CASSTQAYNEQFF
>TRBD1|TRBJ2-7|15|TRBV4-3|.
TGCGCCAGCAGCCAGGGGACAGGGGTGGACTACGAGCAGTACTTC
CASSQGTGVDYEQYF
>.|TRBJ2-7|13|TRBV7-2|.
TGTGCCAGCAGCTTATCAGAATTCTACGAGCAGTACTTC
CASSLSEFYEQYF
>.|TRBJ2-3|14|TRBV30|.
TGTGCCTGGAGTGTACGAGGCTACACAGATACGCAGTATTTT
CAWSVRGYTDTQYF
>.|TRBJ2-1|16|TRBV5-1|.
TGCGCCAGCAGCTTGGGTATGGGCGACCCAGACAATGAGCAGTTCTTC
CASSLGMGDPDNEQFF
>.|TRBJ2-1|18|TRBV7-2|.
TGTGCCAGCAGCTTGACCCGGGAAACTTATTTAGCCTACAATGAGCAGTTCTTC
CASSLTRETYLAYNEQFF